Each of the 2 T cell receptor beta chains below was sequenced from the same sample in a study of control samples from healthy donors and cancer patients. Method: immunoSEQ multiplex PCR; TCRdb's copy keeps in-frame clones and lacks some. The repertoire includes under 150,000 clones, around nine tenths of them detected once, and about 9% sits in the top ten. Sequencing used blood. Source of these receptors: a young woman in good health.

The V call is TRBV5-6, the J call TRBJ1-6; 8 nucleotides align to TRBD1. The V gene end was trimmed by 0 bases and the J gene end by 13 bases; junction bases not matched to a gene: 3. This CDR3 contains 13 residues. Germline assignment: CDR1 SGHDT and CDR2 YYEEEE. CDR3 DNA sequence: TGTGCCAGCAGCTTGGACAGGGGGAAGCCCCTCCACTTT. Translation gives CASSLDRGKPLHF.

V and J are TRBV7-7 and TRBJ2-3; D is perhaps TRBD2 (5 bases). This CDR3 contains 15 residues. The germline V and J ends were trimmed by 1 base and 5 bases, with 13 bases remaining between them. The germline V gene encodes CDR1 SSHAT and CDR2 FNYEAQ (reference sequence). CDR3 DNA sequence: TGTGCCAGCAGCTTAGGGACTCCGGGGTTAGATACGCAGTATTTT. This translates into CASSLGTPGLDTQYF.